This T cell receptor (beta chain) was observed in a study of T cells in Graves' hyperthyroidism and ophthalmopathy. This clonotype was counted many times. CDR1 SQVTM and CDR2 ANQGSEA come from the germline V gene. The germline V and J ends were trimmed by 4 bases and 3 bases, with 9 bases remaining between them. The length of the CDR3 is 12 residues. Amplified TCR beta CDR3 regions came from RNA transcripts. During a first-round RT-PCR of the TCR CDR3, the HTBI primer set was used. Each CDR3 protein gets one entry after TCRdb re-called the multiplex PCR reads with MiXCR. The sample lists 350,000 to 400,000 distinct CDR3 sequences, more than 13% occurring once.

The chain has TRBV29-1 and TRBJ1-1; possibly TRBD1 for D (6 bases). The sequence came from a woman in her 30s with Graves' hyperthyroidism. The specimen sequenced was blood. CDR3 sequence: CSVATGHTEAFF. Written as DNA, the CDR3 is TGCAGCGTTGCGACAGGACACACTGAAGCTTTCTTT.